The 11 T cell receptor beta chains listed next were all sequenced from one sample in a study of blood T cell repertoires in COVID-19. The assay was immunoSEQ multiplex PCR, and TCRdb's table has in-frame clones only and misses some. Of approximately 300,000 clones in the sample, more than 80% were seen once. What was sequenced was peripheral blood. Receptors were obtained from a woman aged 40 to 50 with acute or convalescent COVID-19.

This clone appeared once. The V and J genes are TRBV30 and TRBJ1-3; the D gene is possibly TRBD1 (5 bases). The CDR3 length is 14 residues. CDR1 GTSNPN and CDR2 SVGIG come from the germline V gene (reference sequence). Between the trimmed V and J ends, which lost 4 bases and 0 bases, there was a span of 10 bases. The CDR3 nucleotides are TGTGCCTGGAAAAGACAGAACTCTGGAAACACCATATATTTT. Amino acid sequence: CAWKRQNSGNTIYF.

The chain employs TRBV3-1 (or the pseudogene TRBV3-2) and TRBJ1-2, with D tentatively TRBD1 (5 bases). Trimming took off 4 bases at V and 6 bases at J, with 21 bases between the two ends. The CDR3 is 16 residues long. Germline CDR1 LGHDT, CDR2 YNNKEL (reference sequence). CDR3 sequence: CASSPRGGAAGNGYTF. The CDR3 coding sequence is TGTGCCAGCAGCCCTAGGGGAGGGGCGGCGGGGAATGGCTACACCTTC.

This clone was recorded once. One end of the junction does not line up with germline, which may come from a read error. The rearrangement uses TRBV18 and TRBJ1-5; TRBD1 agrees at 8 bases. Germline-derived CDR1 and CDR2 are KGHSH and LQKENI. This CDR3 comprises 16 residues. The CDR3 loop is CASSPIAGGEYQHQHF. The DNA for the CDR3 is TGTGCCAGCTCACCAATAGCAGGGGGCGAATATCAGCACCAGCATTTT.

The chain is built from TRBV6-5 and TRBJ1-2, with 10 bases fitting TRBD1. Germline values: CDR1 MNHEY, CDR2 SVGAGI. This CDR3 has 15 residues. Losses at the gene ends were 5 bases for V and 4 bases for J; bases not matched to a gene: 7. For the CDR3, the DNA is TGTGCCAGCAGTCGACCGGGACAGGGGCCCTATGGCTACACCTTC. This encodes CASSRPGQGPYGYTF.

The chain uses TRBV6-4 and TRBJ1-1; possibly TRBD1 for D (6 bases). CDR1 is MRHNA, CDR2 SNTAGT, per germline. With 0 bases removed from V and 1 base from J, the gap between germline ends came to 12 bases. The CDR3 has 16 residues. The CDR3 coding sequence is TGTGCCAGCAGTGACTCGCTACAGGGCGAGAACACTGAAGCTTTCTTT. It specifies CASSDSLQGENTEAFF.

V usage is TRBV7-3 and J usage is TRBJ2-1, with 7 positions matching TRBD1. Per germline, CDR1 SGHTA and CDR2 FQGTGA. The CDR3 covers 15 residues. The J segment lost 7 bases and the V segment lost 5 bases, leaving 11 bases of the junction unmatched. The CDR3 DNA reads TGTGCCAGCAGCCGAACCGGGACAGACTTTAATGAGCAGTTCTTC. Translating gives CASSRTGTDFNEQFF.

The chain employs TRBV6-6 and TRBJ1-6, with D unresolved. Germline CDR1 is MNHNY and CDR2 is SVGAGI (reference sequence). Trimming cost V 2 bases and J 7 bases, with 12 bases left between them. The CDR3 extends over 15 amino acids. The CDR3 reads CASSYREMGNSPLHF. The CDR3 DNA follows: TGTGCCAGCAGTTACAGGGAGATGGGAAATTCACCCCTCCACTTT.

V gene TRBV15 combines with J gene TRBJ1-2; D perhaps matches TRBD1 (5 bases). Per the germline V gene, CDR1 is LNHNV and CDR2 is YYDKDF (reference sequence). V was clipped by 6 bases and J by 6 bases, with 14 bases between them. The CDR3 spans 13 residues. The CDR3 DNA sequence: TGTGCCACCAGTTCTAGCGGCAGGGATGGCTACACCTTC. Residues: CATSSSGRDGYTF.

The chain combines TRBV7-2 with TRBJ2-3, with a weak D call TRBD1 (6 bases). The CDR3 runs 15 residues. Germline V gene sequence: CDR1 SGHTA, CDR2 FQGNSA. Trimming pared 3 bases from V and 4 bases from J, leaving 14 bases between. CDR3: CASSFGLGAADTQYF. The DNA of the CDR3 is TGTGCCAGCAGCTTCGGACTGGGGGCCGCAGATACGCAGTATTTT. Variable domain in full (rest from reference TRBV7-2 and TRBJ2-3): GAGVSQSPSNKVTEKGKDVELRCDPISGHTALYWYRQSLGQGLEFLIYFQGNSAPDKSGLPSDRFSAERTGGSVSTLTIQRTQQEDSAVYLCASSFGLGAADTQYFGPGTRLTVL.

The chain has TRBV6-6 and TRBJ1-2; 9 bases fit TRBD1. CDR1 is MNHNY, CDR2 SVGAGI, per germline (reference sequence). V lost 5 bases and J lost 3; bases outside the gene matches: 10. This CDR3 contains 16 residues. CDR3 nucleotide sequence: TGTGCCAGCAGTGCGTCCGGGACAGGGTTCGACTATGGCTACACCTTC. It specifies CASSASGTGFDYGYTF.

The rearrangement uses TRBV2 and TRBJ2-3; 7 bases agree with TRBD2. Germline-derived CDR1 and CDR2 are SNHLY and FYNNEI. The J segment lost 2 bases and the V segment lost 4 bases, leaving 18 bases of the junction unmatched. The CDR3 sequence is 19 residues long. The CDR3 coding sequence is TGTGCCAGCAGTGGATCCGGTAATTGGGGGGGGGTACCCACAGATACGCAGTATTTT. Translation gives CASSGSGNWGGVPTDTQYF.